The entry below gives a single T cell receptor beta chain sequence along with its context. The count of this clone is one. The specificity of this receptor is unknown. No quality values exist for individual bases; no much larger clone is one base distant. The immunoSEQ Assay, a bias-controlled multiplex PCR, was used to amplify TCRbeta CDR3 regions from genomic DNA. As for how the authors treated the data: Nucleated cell counts per sample were estimated from amplification of reference gene primers within the assay. Sequence reads were collapsed and filtered to measure the absolute abundance of every unique TCRbeta CDR3 rearrangement. For each sample, productive Simpson clonality was calculated by taking the square root of Simpson's diversity index across productive rearrangements. TCRdb retrieved this table from immuneACCESS and kept in-frame rearrangements only. Not all clones are present; in checked studies, unresolved V genes account for under half, and no reason is known for the remainder. The DNA was the basis for D and trimming; V, J and clone size are from that table. For this sample there are around 400,000 clones; approximately 90% appear just once. Around 0.86% of the sample belongs to the ten largest clones.

In the prospective study, participants were roughly 18 to 100 years old, resided in approximately 22 geographic areas of the United States, and were enrolled through a virtual design. In the prospective study, cohorts were assigned on the basis of participant-reported clinical history obtained from a screening survey and a study questionnaire. A participant counted as exposed if, within 2 weeks of entering the study, that participant had been in contact with someone who had a PCR-confirmed or clinician-diagnosed COVID-19 case. In the prospective study, whole blood, serum and a nasopharyngeal or oropharyngeal swab were collected from each participant by mobile phlebotomists. Over an approximately 2-month period, participants in the prospective study had the option of providing additional blood draws and questionnaires. Blood samples from the prospective study were shipped frozen or at room temperature prior to DNA extraction.

From the germline V gene, CDR1 is SNHLY and CDR2 is FYNNEI. CDR3 length: 14 amino acids, cysteine to phenylalanine. Solely the CDR3 DNA is kept, with 42 bases framed from the first base. V is shortened by 8 bases, J by 1 base, and the region joining them spans 11 bases. The data were taken from a study of blood T cell repertoires in COVID-19 (dated by TCRdb to the early 2020s). Regarding the complete study: Samples covering the acute and convalescent phases of COVID-19 were provided by collaborators in the United States, Italy and Spain. Samples were obtained from the ongoing ImmuneRACE study (first 160 participants) and from about 1,300 subjects provided by 6 global collaborators. The material from the prospective study consisted of cDNA or gDNA derived from T cells, B-cell-depleted T cells, or PBMCs. The dataset comprised deeply sampled blood TCRbeta repertoires from subjects exposed to, actively infected with, or recovered from COVID-19. HLA class I and class II types, where available, came from metadata supplied by the sample provider rather than from assay-based typing. The repertoires were released in a freely available public database meant as a resource for research on the immune response to SARS-CoV-2. A de-identified subject ID, COVID-19 status, age in years and sex were almost always included in the sample metadata. Overall study results and their limits: How much clinical and demographic metadata was included differed by source and by participant, and the metadata was provided uncurated.

The receptor was derived from a middle-aged woman who had been exposed to COVID-19. The sequencing input was PBMCs or T cells enriched from blood (not recorded which). Recombination linked TRBV2 to TRBJ2-2; TRBD2 is a weak D gene call, 6 bases matching. The CDR3: CASGLGGNTGELFF. The sequence in DNA is TGTGCCAGCGGGTTGGGGGGGAACACCGGGGAGCTGTTTTTT.